The 21 T cell receptor beta chains given below trace back to one sample, sequenced in a study of regulatory T cells in long-lasting Graves disease. Time point defined: newly diagnosed GD, antithyroid drugs for less than 3 months. Following extraction of RNA from PBMCs, that RNA was used to make the TCR library. To make TCR beta libraries, researchers used iRepertoire HTBI primers and Arm-PCR of CDR3 regions. TCRdb ran MiXCR on the multiplex PCR reads and lists one entry per CDR3 protein. The data hold over 500,000 distinct CDR3 sequences, with approximately 16% observed a single time. The same data also contributed to another study, on T cells in Graves' hyperthyroidism and ophthalmopathy.

Specimen: peripheral blood mononuclear cells (PBMCs), collected at new diagnosis, from a patient treated with antithyroid drugs. These receptors all come from a man younger than 30 with Graves disease.

The chain couples TRBV7-3 to TRBJ1-6, with 7 bases matching TRBD1. Losses at the gene ends were 1 base for V and 8 bases for J; bases not matched to a gene: 8. This CDR3 has 16 residues. Germline assignment: CDR1 SGHTA and CDR2 FQGTGA. The CDR3 loop is CASSLSGTESDSPLHF. For the CDR3, the DNA is TGTGCCAGCAGCTTAAGCGGGACAGAGTCTGATTCACCCCTCCACTTT.

As to this clonotype: A much more abundant neighbour one base away suggests this may be a read error. The CDR3 reads CASTVGSTDTQYF. CDR3 bases: TGTGCCTCGACGGTGGGAAGCACAGATACGCAGTATTTT. The chain is built from TRBV30 and TRBJ2-3; no clear D. CDR1 and CDR2 from the germline V gene are GTSNPN and SVGIG (reference sequence). CDR3 length: 13 residues. The V gene lost 7 bases and the J gene lost 0 bases, with 11 bases spanning the gap.

This clonotype was counted at least ten times. The gene calls are TRBV5-1 and TRBJ2-1, with D possibly being TRBD1 or TRBD2 (5 bases each). Trimming took 4 bases from V and 6 from J, leaving 17 bases between them. The CDR3 has 15 residues. Germline assignment: CDR1 SGHRS and CDR2 YFSETQ. The CDR3 sequence: CASSTGTGPFNEQFF. The CDR3, as DNA: TGCGCCAGCAGCACCGGGACCGGGCCCTTCAATGAGCAGTTCTTC. Supplemented by reference TRBV5-1 and TRBJ2-1, the full variable domain reads KAGVTQTPRYLIKTRGQQVTLSCSPISGHRSVSWYQQTPGQGLQFLFEYFSETQRNKGNFPGRFSGRQFSNSRSEMNVSTLELGDSALYLCASSTGTGPFNEQFFGPGTRLTVL.

This chain uses TRBV2 with TRBJ2-7; 11 bases map to TRBD2. V dropped 4 bases and J dropped 6; count of bases not matched to a gene: 5. This CDR3 contains 14 residues. The germline CDR1 and CDR2 sequences are SNHLY and FYNNEI. The CDR3 DNA is TGTGCCAGCAGTGTAGCTAGCGGGAGGCGCGAGCAGTACTTC. Its protein product is CASSVASGRREQYF.

This clonotype occurred many times. The chain carries TRBV30 and TRBJ2-7; 8 bases fit TRBD2. V shed 2 bases, J shed 2 bases, and the junction held 2 bases outside the gene matches. The CDR3 extends over 13 amino acids. Germline CDR1 and CDR2: GTSNPN and SVGIG (reference sequence). DNA of the CDR3: TGTGCCTGGAGTAGACTAGCGCCCTACGAGCAGTACTTC. Translated, it gives CAWSRLAPYEQYF.

On this clonotype itself: With a much larger clone just one base away, this may be a read error. The chain couples TRBV29-1 to TRBJ1-1; a possible D gene is TRBD1 (5 bases). Germline CDR1 and CDR2: SQVTM and ANQGSEA. The CDR3 has 14 amino acids. In nucleotides, the CDR3 is TGCAGCGTTGTGGACTCATCTCTGGGGACTGGAGCTTTCTTT. It yields the protein CSVVDSSLGTGAFF.

In its sample, this clonotype was seen many times. The J gene is TRBJ2-7, the V gene TRBV4-1, with TRBD1 as a possible D gene (5 bases). Trimming took off 1 base at V and 1 base at J, with 5 bases between the two ends. This CDR3 comprises 13 residues. From germline, CDR1 is MGHRA and CDR2 YSYEKL. This CDR3 reads CASSQGTSYEQYF. CDR3 sequence (DNA): TGCGCCAGCAGCCAAGGGACATCCTACGAGCAGTACTTC.

This clonotype was counted only a few times. This chain joins TRBV7-9 and TRBJ1-4; 9 bases match TRBD1. V lost 5 bases, J lost 10 bases, and 14 bases stayed unmatched. The V gene's germline CDR1 is SEHNR and CDR2 FQNEAQ (reference sequence). The CDR3 is 16 amino acids. The CDR3, as DNA: TGTGCCAGCAGCCGGCCGGACAGGGGTAAAGTCGGAAAACTGTTTTTT. This encodes CASSRPDRGKVGKLFF.

The rearrangement joins TRBV20-1 to TRBJ2-7; TRBD2 aligns across 8 bases. Trimming removed 0 bases from V and 6 bases from J; junction bases left unmatched: 19. The CDR3 length is 18 residues. CDR1 is DFQATT, CDR2 SNEGSKA, per germline (reference sequence). CDR3: CSARDLGSGSPSALEQYF. The CDR3 DNA is TGCAGTGCTAGAGATCTCGGGAGCGGGAGTCCCTCTGCTCTCGAGCAGTACTTC.

The genes are TRBV6-1 and TRBJ1-2; 7 bases line up with TRBD1. The germline V gene has CDR1 MNHNS and CDR2 SASEGT. After removal of 6 bases from V and 1 base from J, the junction contained 8 bases not matched to a gene. This CDR3 contains 15 residues. CDR3 sequence (DNA): TGTGCCAGCAGCCCCGGGACAGCGATTAACTATGGCTACACCTTC. Protein product: CASSPGTAINYGYTF.

This clonotype was counted many times. V gene TRBV30 combines with J gene TRBJ2-7; 7 bases line up with TRBD2. V gave up 2 bases and J gave up 3 bases; unmatched junction bases: 4. In germline, CDR1 is GTSNPN, CDR2 SVGIG (reference sequence). The CDR3 is 13 amino acids. The CDR3 DNA reads as TGTGCCTGGAGTAGGCTAGCGGACTACGAGCAGTACTTC. This encodes CAWSRLADYEQYF. The whole variable domain, filled in from reference TRBV30 and TRBJ2-7, reads SQTIHQWPATLVQPVGSPLSLECTVEGTSNPNLYWYRQAAGRGLQLLFYSVGIGQISSEVPQNLSASRPQDRQFILSSKKLLLSDSGFYLCAWSRLADYEQYFGPGTRLTVT.

Ten or more counts support this clonotype. The chain combines TRBV6-5 with TRBJ2-7; D may be TRBD1 or TRBD2 (5 bases each). V dropped 4 bases and J dropped 3 bases, with 13 bases sitting between them. The CDR3 contains 14 residues. The germline CDR1 and CDR2 sequences are MNHEY and SVGAGI. This chain's CDR3 is CASSLVGPNYEQYF. The CDR3, as DNA: TGTGCCAGCAGTTTAGTGGGACCGAACTACGAGCAGTACTTC.

The V call is TRBV20-1, the J call TRBJ2-7; 7 nucleotides align to TRBD2. CDR3 length: 14 amino acids. Germline CDR1 is DFQATT and CDR2 is SNEGSKA (reference sequence). V lost 5 bases and J lost 2; bases outside the gene matches: 9. The CDR3: CSAAPGGPTYEQYF. The CDR3 DNA reads as TGCAGTGCTGCACCGGGGGGACCAACCTACGAGCAGTACTTC.

This clonotype was seen only a few times. The rearrangement uses TRBV7-2 and TRBJ2-1; 9 bases are shared with TRBD2. With V trimmed by 4 bases and J by 8 bases, 3 bases remained unmatched. Germline CDR1 SGHTA, CDR2 FQGNSA. The CDR3 has 13 amino acids. The CDR3 sequence is CASSSGTSYEQFF. CDR3 coding DNA: TGTGCCAGCAGCTCAGGGACTAGCTATGAGCAGTTCTTC.

V gene TRBV5-1 combines with J gene TRBJ2-1; D might be TRBD1 or TRBD2, each matching 5 bases. Looked up from germline, CDR1 is SGHRS and CDR2 is YFSETQ. Trimming shortened V by 7 bases and J by 8 bases, and 13 bases separated the two germline ends. CDR3 size: 12 residues. The CDR3 region has the DNA TGCGCCAGCTCGGGGCCTACAGATGAGCAGTTCTTC. The encoded protein is CASSGPTDEQFF.

The chain recombines TRBV6-5 with TRBJ2-7, with D perhaps matching TRBD1 (6 bases). CDR1 MNHEY and CDR2 SVGAGI come from the germline V gene. The CDR3 is 15 residues long. With 2 bases removed from V and 4 bases from J, the gap between germline ends came to 15 bases. For the CDR3, the DNA is TGTGCCAGCAGTTACAAAGGCAGGGGACGGTACGAGCAGTACTTC. Protein product: CASSYKGRGRYEQYF.

This clonotype was found a few times. This chain connects TRBV29-1 to TRBJ1-4; TRBD1 might be the D (5 bases). In germline, CDR1 is SQVTM, CDR2 ANQGSEA. V lost 7 bases to trimming and J lost 5 bases, with 11 bases between them. The CDR3 loop spans 12 amino acids. The CDR3 DNA follows: TGCAGCGCTCACAGGTCGAATGAAAAACTGTTTTTT. Its translation is CSAHRSNEKLFF.

This clonotype has a count of ten or more. The gene calls are TRBV12-3 or TRBV12-4 and TRBJ1-5; maybe TRBD1 (5 bases). This CDR3 contains 15 residues. Trimming left V 4 bases short and J 2 bases short, with 12 bases between. DNA of the CDR3: TGTGCCAGCAGTTCCCAGGTGGGGCGCAATCAGCCCCAGCATTTT. Translated, it gives CASSSQVGRNQPQHF.

This clonotype has ten or more counts. This rearrangement joins TRBV7-3 to TRBJ2-1, with D possibly TRBD1 on 5 matching bases. The CDR3 length is 12 residues. Germline V CDR1 and CDR2: SGHTA, FQGTGA. The V end lost 4 bases, the J end lost 7 bases, and 8 bases lay between the germline ends. This chain's CDR3 is CASSSQGNEQFF. In nucleotides, the CDR3 is TGTGCCAGCAGCTCCCAGGGTAATGAGCAGTTCTTC.

This clonotype was detected a few times. The chain joins TRBV10-3 to TRBJ1-6; D is undetermined. V was trimmed by 2 bases and J by 6 bases, leaving 5 bases between them. Germline CDR1 ENHRY, CDR2 SYGVKD. The CDR3 has 13 amino acids. The CDR3 region is CAISEGFNSPLHF. For the CDR3, the DNA is TGTGCCATCAGTGAGGGCTTTAATTCACCCCTCCACTTT.

The rearrangement joins TRBV28 to TRBJ1-2; D is uncertain. Germline values: CDR1 MDHEN, CDR2 SYDVKM. Trimming left V 7 bases short and J 0 bases short, with 12 bases between. This CDR3 has 14 residues. The CDR3 reads CASTVRASNYGYTF. CDR3 nucleotide sequence: TGTGCCAGCACGGTACGGGCTTCTAACTATGGCTACACCTTC.